A single sample gave rise to the 10 T cell receptor beta chains below, sequenced in a study of cytomegalovirus exposure and HLA in healthy donors. PCR amplification relied on 60 Vbeta primers (plus 13 Jbeta primers). Libraries were prepared by immunoSEQ multiplex PCR; TCRdb keeps only in-frame clonotypes and omits some of them. The profile covers under 200,000 clones, with about 86% appearing a single time and roughly 2% taken by the ten largest. The sequencing sample was made of PBMCs. The receptors here all came from a woman younger than 35 in good health and CMV-seronegative.

The chain uses TRBV6-5 and TRBJ2-3; D is perhaps TRBD2 (5 bases). Germline CDR1 is MNHEY and CDR2 is SVGAGI. The CDR3 extends over 11 amino acids. Trimming took off 3 bases at V and 11 bases at J, with 9 bases between the two ends. The CDR3 sequence: CASSYERRQYF. For the CDR3, the DNA is TGTGCCAGCAGTTATGAGCGGCGGCAGTATTTT.

The rearrangement joins TRBV9 to TRBJ2-7; tentatively, D is TRBD2 (6 bases). The CDR3 totals 15 residues. Trimming left V 4 bases short and J 1 base short, with 15 bases between. The germline gives CDR1 SGDLS, CDR2 YYNGEE. The CDR3 region has the DNA TGTGCCAGCAGCCCTACAGTGGGACTTTCCTACGAGCAGTACTTC. This codes for CASSPTVGLSYEQYF.

A single count supports this clone. The chain has TRBV4-1 and TRBJ2-3, with D tentatively TRBD1 (5 bases). The CDR3 length is 18 residues. Trimming took off 0 bases at V and 2 bases at J, with 18 bases between the two ends. Germline V gene lookup returns CDR1 MGHRA and CDR2 YSYEKL. CDR3 protein: CASSQDIGMGPPTDTQYF. CDR3 nucleotide sequence: TGCGCCAGCAGCCAAGACATCGGTATGGGGCCACCCACAGATACGCAGTATTTT.

A few counts support this clone. This chain links TRBV18 with TRBJ2-2; possible D gene TRBD1, 5 bases. Germline V gives CDR1 KGHSH, CDR2 LQKENI. The CDR3 is 14 residues long. The ends were cut back, 5 bases at V and 2 bases at J, with 9 bases in the middle. CDR3 loop: CASSGQGNTGELFF. The CDR3 DNA follows: TGTGCCAGCTCAGGGCAGGGCAACACCGGGGAGCTGTTTTTT.

The chain carries TRBV13 and TRBJ2-7, with 9 positions matching TRBD1. The CDR3 is 15 amino acids. Germline CDR1 is PRHDT and CDR2 is FYEKMQ (reference sequence). With V trimmed by 2 bases and J by 4 bases, 6 bases remained unmatched. CDR3: CASSLRGQGVYEQYF. CDR3 bases: TGTGCCAGCAGCTTAAGGGGACAGGGTGTATACGAGCAGTACTTC.

The rearrangement links TRBV13 to TRBJ2-7; 8 nucleotides align to TRBD1. From germline, CDR1 is PRHDT and CDR2 FYEKMQ (reference sequence). The CDR3 has 13 amino acids. J gave up 5 bases and V 3 bases, and 3 bases lay outside the gene matches. In DNA form, the CDR3 reads TGTGCCAGCAGCTTGTACAGGGGGGACGAGCAGTACTTC. It encodes CASSLYRGDEQYF.

This clone was observed a handful of times. This chain uses TRBV4-1 with TRBJ1-2; D not resolved. Germline assignment: CDR1 MGHRA and CDR2 YSYEKL. V shed 1 base and J shed 6 bases, with 15 bases lying between them. The CDR3 runs to 15 residues. CDR3: CASSQAFIAPDGYTF. In nucleotides, the CDR3 is TGCGCCAGCAGCCAAGCGTTCATAGCCCCTGATGGCTACACCTTC.

The chain employs TRBV6-5 and TRBJ2-3; 10 positions agree with TRBD2. Per the germline V gene, CDR1 is MNHEY and CDR2 is SVGAGI. V shed 7 bases, J shed 7 bases, and the junction held 11 bases outside the gene matches. This CDR3 has 15 amino acids. Here the CDR3 reads CASTSGLAEINTQYF. CDR3 in DNA: TGTGCCAGCACTAGTGGACTAGCGGAGATTAATACGCAGTATTTT.

The chain joins TRBV6-5 to TRBJ1-2, with TRBD1 identical over 7 bases. Looked up from germline, CDR1 is MNHEY and CDR2 is SVGAGI. V dropped 0 bases and J dropped 8; count of bases not matched to a gene: 3. CDR3 length: 13 residues. The CDR3, as DNA: TGTGCCAGCAGTTACTCGGACAGGCAGGGCTACACCTTC. Translating it yields CASSYSDRQGYTF.

V is TRBV28 and J is TRBJ2-1; TRBD1 might be the D (5 bases). The CDR3 totals 15 residues. Germline V gene data show CDR1 as MDHEN and CDR2 as SYDVKM. Deletions cut 6 bases from V and 0 bases from J, with 12 bases between. CDR3 sequence reads: CASSPGSLSYNEQFF. The CDR3 nucleotides read TGTGCCAGCAGCCCAGGGTCACTCTCCTACAATGAGCAGTTCTTC.